This entry lists 22 T cell receptor beta chains sequenced from one sample in a study of OX40 agonist ivuxolimab in advanced cancers. Libraries were prepared by immunoSEQ multiplex PCR; TCRdb keeps only in-frame clonotypes and omits some of them. The sample yields 80,000 or so clones, more than 80% seen once. Material: CD4+ or CD8+ T cells sorted from blood, obtained in a trial of the OX40 agonist ivuxolimab. The receptors come from an adult with an advanced solid tumor such as melanoma, head and neck, liver or kidney cancer.

The chain links TRBV10-1 to TRBJ1-2; D may be TRBD1 (6 bases). The V and J ends lost 6 bases and 4 bases respectively, with 12 bases between them. CDR3 length: 13 amino acids. Germline CDR1 reads WNHNN; CDR2 reads SYGVQD (reference sequence). In DNA, the CDR3 is TGCGCCAGCAGCCCCGACAGGACCTATGGCTACACCTTC. Translation: CASSPDRTYGYTF.

This sequence joins TRBV2 and TRBJ2-3, with 14 nucleotides matching TRBD2. Germline V gene data show CDR1 as SNHLY and CDR2 as FYNNEI. V gave up 6 bases and J gave up 4 bases; unmatched junction bases: 12. The CDR3 is 18 amino acids. This CDR3 reads CASSREGTSGRISDTQYF. The CDR3 region has the DNA TGTGCCAGCAGCCGAGAGGGGACTAGCGGGAGAATTTCAGATACGCAGTATTTT.

The chain links TRBV7-3 to TRBJ2-5; tentative D call: TRBD2 (5 bases). The CDR3 is 13 amino acids. Deletions cut 5 bases from V and 5 bases from J, with 12 bases between. Germline CDR1 reads SGHTA; CDR2 reads FQGTGA. The CDR3 bases are TGTGCCAGCAGCCTTTGGGAGCGGGAGACCCAGTACTTC. Translation gives CASSLWERETQYF.

The rearrangement joins TRBV28 to TRBJ2-7, with a tentative D call TRBD2 (5 bases). This CDR3 has 15 residues. The germline V gene encodes CDR1 MDHEN and CDR2 SYDVKM. V was trimmed by 4 bases and J by 0 bases, leaving 13 bases between them. The CDR3 DNA follows: TGTGCCAGCAGTTGGGGATTCGGGGACTCCTACGAGCAGTACTTC. It encodes CASSWGFGDSYEQYF.

The V call is TRBV5-4, the J call TRBJ2-4; 8 bases are shared with TRBD2. Germline loops: CDR1 SGHNT, CDR2 YYREEE (reference sequence). Losses at the gene ends were 0 bases for V and 7 bases for J; bases not matched to a gene: 6. This CDR3 region has 15 residues. DNA of the CDR3: TGTGCCAGCAGCTTGGACATAATAGCGGGGAACATTCAGTACTTC. Translation gives CASSLDIIAGNIQYF.

V gene TRBV30 combines with J gene TRBJ2-2; unclear D gene. Germline assignment: CDR1 GTSNPN and CDR2 SVGIG (reference sequence). This CDR3 has 11 amino acids. V gave up 2 bases and J gave up 3 bases, with 1 base separating them. In nucleotides, the CDR3 is TGTGCCTGGAGTCACACCGGGGAGCTGTTTTTT. It yields the protein CAWSHTGELFF. The whole variable domain, filled in from reference TRBV30 and TRBJ2-2, reads SQTIHQWPATLVQPVGSPLSLECTVEGTSNPNLYWYRQAAGRGLQLLFYSVGIGQISSEVPQNLSASRPQDRQFILSSKKLLLSDSGFYLCAWSHTGELFFGEGSRLTVL.

This chain links TRBV18 with TRBJ1-5; D gene ambiguous. Trimming cost V 4 bases and J 1 base, with 8 bases left between them. The CDR3 totals 14 residues. The germline V gene has CDR1 KGHSH and CDR2 LQKENI. The CDR3 sequence is CASSQTGSNQPQHF. In nucleotides, the CDR3 is TGTGCCAGCTCACAGACGGGGAGCAATCAGCCCCAGCATTTT.

The chain employs TRBV7-8 and TRBJ1-1; D may be TRBD1 (6 bases). This CDR3 region has 14 residues. V lost 8 bases and J 5 bases, leaving 18 bases between the germline ends. Germline CDR1 SGHVS, CDR2 FQNEAQ. In DNA form, the CDR3 reads TGTGCCAGCGCGGTAAACCAGGGGTGGACTGAAGCTTTCTTT. Its translation: CASAVNQGWTEAFF.

The chain links TRBV5-1 to TRBJ2-3; TRBD1 matches 7 bases. The length of the CDR3 is 14 residues. Germline V gene lookup returns CDR1 SGHRS and CDR2 YFSETQ. Losses at the gene ends were 3 bases for V and 2 bases for J; bases not matched to a gene: 3. The CDR3 loop is CASSWTGYTDTQYF. DNA of the CDR3: TGCGCCAGCAGCTGGACAGGCTACACAGATACGCAGTATTTT.

This clone was picked up a small number of times. The J gene is TRBJ2-7, the V gene TRBV5-1; TRBD1 agrees at 7 bases. The V segment lost 4 bases and the J segment 4 bases; nucleotides outside the gene matches: 11. Germline loops: CDR1 SGHRS, CDR2 YFSETQ. The CDR3 is 15 amino acids. CDR3 nucleotide sequence: TGCGCCAGCAGCGTACAGGGGAATTTTGCTTACGAGCAGTACTTC. It is translated as CASSVQGNFAYEQYF.

This chain connects TRBV5-1 to TRBJ1-1; 7 positions match TRBD1. J was trimmed by 8 bases and V by 2 bases; bases with no gene match: 3. The CDR3 totals 12 residues. Germline CDR1 SGHRS, CDR2 YFSETQ. The CDR3 sequence: CASSFAGQEAFF. The CDR3 DNA is TGCGCCAGCAGCTTCGCGGGACAGGAAGCTTTCTTT.

The J gene is TRBJ2-3, the V gene TRBV7-5; TRBD2 is the table's D call, not checked against the DNA. TRBV7-5 is listed as a pseudogene. This CDR3 has 12 amino acids. CDR3 nucleotide sequence: TGTGTCAGAAACCTAGCGGGAGGGCCGCAGTATTTT. Translating it yields CVRNLAGGPQYF.

In its sample, this clone was seen once. The J gene is TRBJ2-3, the V gene TRBV6-1, with 15 nucleotides matching TRBD2. The CDR3 length is 16 residues. V was clipped by 4 bases and J by 3 bases; unmatched bases: 2. Germline-derived CDR1 and CDR2 are MNHNS and SASEGT. The CDR3 sequence is CASSAGTSGGTDTQYF. The CDR3 DNA sequence: TGTGCCAGCAGTGCTGGGACTAGCGGGGGGACAGATACGCAGTATTTT.

The chain combines TRBV6-1 with TRBJ1-1; D gene ambiguous. The V end was cut by 4 bases, the J end by 1 base, with 7 bases between. Germline V gives CDR1 MNHNS, CDR2 SASEGT. This CDR3 comprises 13 residues. For the CDR3, the DNA is TGTGCCAGCAGTGTAAAAGAGAACACTGAAGCTTTCTTT. As protein: CASSVKENTEAFF.

The chain carries TRBV4-1 and TRBJ2-7, with D possibly being TRBD2 (6 bases). CDR1 is MGHRA and CDR2 is YSYEKL in the germline V gene. Trimming pared 0 bases from V and 1 base from J, leaving 16 bases between. The CDR3 spans 17 residues. This CDR3 reads CASSQEVGLALSYEQYF. CDR3 sequence (DNA): TGCGCCAGCAGCCAAGAGGTGGGGCTAGCGCTTTCCTACGAGCAGTACTTC.

The chain joins TRBV5-8 to TRBJ1-1; a weak D match, TRBD1 (6 bases). This CDR3 spans 12 amino acids. Per germline, CDR1 SGHTS and CDR2 YDEGEE. The CDR3 reads CADFGGLTEAFF. CDR3 bases: TGTGCAGATTTCGGGGGGCTCACTGAAGCTTTCTTT.

As regards this clone: The junction does not match germline at one end; this may be a read error. The chain has TRBV7-8 and TRBJ2-1; 12 bases map to TRBD2. The germline gives CDR1 SGHVS, CDR2 FQNEAQ. This CDR3 region has 13 residues. The CDR3 coding sequence is TGTGCCAGCAGCTTATCGACTAGCGGGAGCTTTCTCTTC. Translation: CASSLSTSGSFLF.

This rearrangement joins TRBV6-5 to TRBJ2-7; 8 bases fit TRBD2. The CDR3 contains 14 residues. Germline CDR1 MNHEY, CDR2 SVGAGI. The V and J ends lost 2 bases and 2 bases, in that order; junction bases with no gene match: 2. The CDR3 protein is CASSYREGPYEQYF. The DNA for the CDR3 is TGTGCCAGCAGTTACCGGGAGGGACCCTACGAGCAGTACTTC.

The chain employs TRBV5-4 and TRBJ2-7; 8 bases fit TRBD1. The trim removed 3 bases at V and 0 bases at J, leaving 5 bases unmatched. Germline values: CDR1 SGHNT, CDR2 YYREEE (reference sequence). The CDR3 is made up of 15 amino acids. Here the CDR3 reads CASSYRGRSSYEQYF. CDR3 sequence (DNA): TGTGCCAGCAGCTACAGGGGGAGGAGCTCCTACGAGCAGTACTTC.

This rearrangement joins TRBV11-2 to TRBJ2-3; D gene uncertain. CDR3 size: 13 residues. The germline gives CDR1 SGHAT, CDR2 FQNNGV. V was cut by 0 bases and J by 6 bases, with 7 bases left in between. CDR3 protein: CASSLDLGDTQYF. The CDR3 DNA is TGTGCCAGCAGCTTAGATCTTGGGGATACGCAGTATTTT.

The chain uses TRBV10-2 and TRBJ2-1, with D unclear. The CDR3 loop spans 11 amino acids. Per the germline V gene, CDR1 is WSHSY and CDR2 is SAAADI. Between the trimmed V and J ends, which lost 0 bases and 9 bases, there was a span of 3 bases. The CDR3 is CASSESSEQFF. CDR3 coding DNA: TGCGCCAGCAGTGAGTCGAGTGAGCAGTTCTTC.

The V call is TRBV4-3, the J call TRBJ2-7; TRBD2 matches 10 bases. Trimming at V came to 8 bases and at J to 9 bases, leaving 10 bases not matched to a gene. CDR3 length: 13 residues. Germline CDR1 is LGHNA and CDR2 is YSLEER. CDR3 residues: CASGVAGGFGQYF. The CDR3 nucleotides read TGCGCCAGCGGCGTAGCGGGAGGTTTTGGGCAGTACTTC.